The 24 T cell receptor beta chains in this list originate from one sample, sequenced in a study of T cell repertoires in cytomegalovirus infection. TCRdb recomputed calls from the reads with MiXCR, one row per CDR3 protein. The sample has approximately 630,000 distinct CDR3 sequences; 20% to 25% are singletons. The sequenced material came from CD8+ T cells from PBMCs. The source of these receptors is a human donor in good health (CMV status not recorded). Some clones in this sample may be carry-over from other donors' samples.

Notes on this clonotype: One end of the junction is discordant with germline, which a read error may explain. The rearrangement uses TRBV7-6 and TRBJ1-5, with D hard to call. There are 11 residues in the CDR3. Per germline, CDR1 SGHVS and CDR2 FNYEAQ. CDR3 nucleotides: TGTGCCGGCAGCTTATATCAGCCCCAGCATTTT. Protein: CAGSLYQPQHF.

This clonotype was seen more than once but under ten times. The chain links TRBV7-9 to TRBJ2-7; D is ambiguous. Per the germline V gene, CDR1 is SEHNR and CDR2 is FQNEAQ (reference sequence). V lost 4 bases and J 3 bases, leaving 13 bases between the germline ends. The CDR3 consists of 14 residues. This CDR3 is CASSSSLRSYEQYF. Written as DNA, the CDR3 is TGTGCCAGCAGCTCGTCGTTGAGGAGCTACGAGCAGTACTTC.

This clonotype has a handful of counts. The chain combines TRBV27 with TRBJ2-5, with no clear D. Germline loops: CDR1 MNHEY, CDR2 SMNVEV (reference sequence). V lost 2 bases and J 2 bases, leaving 9 bases between the germline ends. The CDR3 has 14 residues. CDR3 sequence (DNA): TGTGCCAGCAGTTTAATTAGCCCGCAAGAGACCCAGTACTTC. Translating gives CASSLISPQETQYF.

As concerns this clonotype: At one boundary the junction diverges from the germline segment, which might be a read error. The V and J genes are TRBV7-9 and TRBJ2-7; a possible D gene is TRBD1 (5 bases). CDR1 and CDR2 from the germline V gene are SEHNR and FQNEAQ (reference sequence). The CDR3 has 13 residues. Here the CDR3 reads CASNLRQSYEQYF. CDR3 nucleotide sequence: TGTGCCAGCAACTTACGACAGTCCTACGAGCAGTACTTC.

V is TRBV29-1 and J is TRBJ2-7; 8 bases map to TRBD1. Germline V lookup: CDR1 SQVTM, CDR2 ANQGSEA. There are 15 residues in the CDR3. V lost 5 bases, J lost 3 bases, and 12 bases stayed unmatched. Here the CDR3 reads CSVRDETGVFYEQYF. The DNA of the CDR3 is TGCAGCGTTAGAGACGAGACAGGGGTTTTCTACGAGCAGTACTTC.

The J gene is TRBJ2-2, the V gene TRBV20-1; maybe TRBD2 (6 bases). Between the trimmed V and J ends, which lost 1 base and 1 base, there was a span of 25 bases. The CDR3 runs 20 residues. CDR1 and CDR2 (germline): DFQATT, SNEGSKA (reference sequence). The CDR3 region is CSARAGLVAPHGQNTGELFF. The DNA of the CDR3 is TGCAGTGCTAGAGCGGGACTGGTGGCCCCCCACGGGCAGAACACCGGGGAGCTGTTTTTT.

The chain carries TRBV28 and TRBJ2-7, with D perhaps matching TRBD1 or TRBD2 (5 bases each). Germline-derived CDR1 and CDR2 are MDHEN and SYDVKM. This CDR3 has 13 residues. Here the CDR3 DNA reads TGTGTCAGCAGTTTACAGGTTGACTACGGGCAGTACGTC. Its translation: CVSSLQVDYGQYV.

This clonotype was detected only a few times. The chain joins TRBV12-3 or TRBV12-4 to TRBJ2-1, with D possibly being TRBD1 or TRBD2 (5 bases each). Trimming removed 5 bases at V and 8 bases at J, with 22 bases between. This CDR3 has 16 residues. The CDR3 region is CASSLLLGPQVDEQFF. In DNA, the CDR3 is TGTGCCAGCAGTCTGCTCCTGGGACCTCAGGTCGATGAGCAGTTCTTC.

This clonotype was counted ten times or more. The genes are TRBV7-2 and TRBJ2-1, with TRBD1 matching over 7 bases. Germline values: CDR1 SGHTA, CDR2 FQGNSA. After removal of 6 bases from V and 7 bases from J, the junction contained 12 bases not matched to a gene. The CDR3 consists of 15 residues. CDR3 bases: TGTGCCAGCAGGGACAGGAGACGTCTCTGGAATGAGCAGTTCTTC. Its protein is CASRDRRRLWNEQFF.

This clonotype was detected a few times. The V call is TRBV28, the J call TRBJ2-3; tentatively, D is TRBD1 (6 bases). Deletions cut 3 bases from V and 0 bases from J, with 16 bases between. Germline assignment: CDR1 MDHEN and CDR2 SYDVKM. The CDR3 length is 17 residues. As DNA, the CDR3 is TGTGCCAGCAGTTTTGAACAGGGTACGGCTAGCACAGATACGCAGTATTTT. It encodes CASSFEQGTASTDTQYF.

This clonotype occurred many times. The gene calls are TRBV7-9 and TRBJ2-1, with D perhaps matching TRBD1 or TRBD2 (5 bases each). The germline gives CDR1 SEHNR, CDR2 FQNEAQ (reference sequence). V dropped 3 bases and J dropped 6 bases, with 15 bases sitting between them. This CDR3 has 15 amino acids. This CDR3 is CASSFAGRPLNEQFF. The CDR3 region has the DNA TGTGCCAGCAGCTTTGCAGGGAGACCGCTCAATGAGCAGTTCTTC.

This clonotype has a count of ten or more. V is TRBV7-9 and J is TRBJ2-1; D is unclear. The V end was cut by 6 bases, the J end by 6 bases, with 6 bases between. CDR3 length equals 11 residues. Germline V lookup: CDR1 SEHNR, CDR2 FQNEAQ (reference sequence). CDR3 in DNA: TGTGCCAGCAGGGACCTCAATGAGCAGTTCTTC. Residues: CASRDLNEQFF.

The sample holds a few counts of this clonotype. The chain employs TRBV28 and TRBJ2-7; perhaps TRBD1 as D (5 bases). Germline V CDR1 and CDR2: MDHEN, SYDVKM. This CDR3 spans 12 amino acids. Trimming stripped 5 bases from V and 3 bases from J, with 8 bases between. CDR3 region: CASSRRGYEQYV. The CDR3 nucleotides read TGTGCCAGCAGTAGAAGGGGCTACGAGCAGTACGTC.

This clonotype was seen ten or more times. The chain combines TRBV7-6 with TRBJ2-1; no clear D gene. CDR3 length: 15 amino acids. CDR1 is SGHVS, CDR2 FNYEAQ, per germline. The V gene lost 1 base and the J gene lost 1 base, with 8 bases spanning the gap. CDR3 in DNA: TGTGCCAGCAGCTTAGTACAGATTTCCTACAATGAGCAGTTCTTC. Protein sequence: CASSLVQISYNEQFF.

V is TRBV20-1 and J is TRBJ1-6, with D possibly TRBD1 on 6 matching bases. This CDR3 contains 13 residues. The V end lost 5 bases, the J end lost 7 bases, and 12 bases lay between the germline ends. Germline V gene lookup returns CDR1 DFQATT and CDR2 SNEGSKA (reference sequence). This chain's CDR3 is CSAFDRMNSPLHF. The CDR3 bases are TGCAGTGCTTTTGACAGGATGAATTCACCCCTCCACTTT.

In this sample, this clonotype turned up many times. The chain uses TRBV7-2 and TRBJ2-5; tentative D call: TRBD2 (6 bases). V was cut by 4 bases and J by 2 bases, with 14 bases left in between. From germline, CDR1 is SGHTA and CDR2 FQGNSA. The CDR3 totals 15 residues. The CDR3 sequence: CASSSPGGNQETQYF. DNA for the CDR3: TGTGCCAGCAGCTCCCCCGGGGGAAATCAAGAGACCCAGTACTTC.

The chain employs TRBV3-1 and TRBJ2-5, with TRBD2 matching over 7 bases. V shed 0 bases, J shed 5 bases, and the junction held 15 bases outside the gene matches. Per the germline V gene, CDR1 is LGHDT and CDR2 is YNNKEL (reference sequence). CDR3 length: 18 residues. In DNA, the CDR3 is TGTGCCAGCAGCCAAGAGGTCCTGGGAGGGACCCTTTCGGAGACCCAGTACTTC. It specifies CASSQEVLGGTLSETQYF.

The V call is TRBV15, the J call TRBJ2-2; D is unresolved. V lost 5 bases, J lost 4 bases, and 14 bases lay in between. This CDR3 is 15 amino acids long. Germline CDR1 LNHNV, CDR2 YYDKDF (reference sequence). CDR3 loop: CATSRTGSVTGELFF. The DNA of the CDR3 is TGTGCCACCAGCCGCACGGGCTCTGTCACCGGGGAGCTGTTTTTT.

The V gene is TRBV19, the J gene TRBJ2-7, with D possibly TRBD2 on 5 matching bases. Germline-derived CDR1 and CDR2 are LNHDA and SQIVND (reference sequence). V was clipped by 9 bases and J by 2 bases, with 17 bases between them. CDR3 length equals 14 residues. The CDR3 DNA reads as TGTGCCAGCCGTCGGAGAGCGGCGGCCTACGAGCAGTACTTC. Protein product: CASRRRAAAYEQYF.

This clonotype was found many times. The chain joins TRBV6-1 to TRBJ2-1; D gene uncertain. CDR1 is MNHNS, CDR2 SASEGT, per germline. The CDR3 is 13 residues long. V was clipped by 2 bases and J by 8 bases, with 10 bases between them. CDR3 coding DNA: TGTGCCAGCAGTGAAAATAGGGTCCATGAGCAGTTCTTC. This sequence encodes CASSENRVHEQFF.

The genes are TRBV2 and TRBJ2-7, with a possible D match to TRBD1 (5 bases). Germline V gene data show CDR1 as SNHLY and CDR2 as FYNNEI. The V end was cut by 0 bases, the J end by 5 bases, with 11 bases between. This CDR3 spans 14 amino acids. This CDR3 reads CASSEALGAHEQYF. CDR3 DNA: TGTGCCAGCAGTGAAGCGCTTGGGGCTCACGAGCAGTACTTC.

This clonotype was seen repeatedly, ten times or more. The CDR3 protein is CATSRDRHEGNTIYF. The CDR3 nucleotides read TGTGCCACCAGCAGAGATAGACACGAAGGAAACACCATATATTTT. The chain links TRBV15 to TRBJ1-3; D remains unclear. Germline V gives CDR1 LNHNV, CDR2 YYDKDF (reference sequence). The CDR3 loop spans 15 amino acids. With 0 bases removed from V and 4 bases from J, the gap between germline ends came to 10 bases.

This clonotype was counted a few times. J is TRBJ1-5 and V is TRBV27, with unresolved D. Between the trimmed V and J ends, which lost 5 bases and 6 bases, there was a span of 14 bases. The CDR3 is 14 residues long. Germline V gene lookup returns CDR1 MNHEY and CDR2 SMNVEV (reference sequence). CDR3 residues: CASSRSGEGQPQHF. CDR3 nucleotides: TGTGCCAGCAGTCGGTCGGGAGAAGGTCAGCCCCAGCATTTT.

V and J are TRBV6-2 or TRBV6-3 and TRBJ2-5; 12 nucleotides agree with TRBD1. Trimming removed 3 bases from V and 1 base from J; junction bases left unmatched: 3. There are 16 residues in the CDR3. Germline V gene lookup returns CDR1 MNHEY and CDR2 SVGEGT. CDR3 nucleotide sequence: TGTGCCAGCAGTTATTGGGACAGGGGGCTCCAAGAGACCCAGTACTTC. As protein: CASSYWDRGLQETQYF.